The T cell receptor (beta chain) under discussion was sequenced for a study of CD8+ T cells in alopecia areata. This clone was recorded a few times. The antigen is not known. Peripheral blood, together with lesional scalp punch biopsies, was collected from alopecia areata patients. RNA was isolated and reverse transcribed to cDNA, the sequencing template. The data were produced by immunoSEQ multiplex PCR, yet TCRdb's version contains in-frame clones alone and is incomplete. The sample gives approximately 82,000 clones, just over 50% of which show up once; 5.5% to 6.5% is in the top ten. Study-wide points: Higher clonality was seen in lesional scalp than in normal scalp, especially in alopecia totalis/universalis. Shared TCR sequences were less clear between patients than in mice, possibly partly from HLA diversity.

The germline gives CDR1 LNHDA, CDR2 SQIVND (reference sequence). The V gene lost 5 bases and the J gene lost 10 bases, with 21 bases spanning the gap. The CDR3 sequence is 15 residues long. Source material: NKG2D-high CD8+ T cells sorted from blood. This clonotype originated in a human donor with alopecia areata. The rearrangement links TRBV19 to TRBJ2-1, with D possibly TRBD1 on 6 matching bases. The CDR3 nucleotides read TGTGCCAGTAGTTCGAAAAGGACAGACTTTCAGGAGCAGTTCTTC. It yields the protein CASSSKRTDFQEQFF.